This T cell receptor beta chain was captured by sequencing in a study of blood T cell repertoires in COVID-19. J was trimmed by 3 bases and V by 3 bases; bases with no gene match: 7. CDR3 size: 15 residues. Germline CDR1 reads SGHRS; CDR2 reads YFSETQ. Only in-frame clones appear in the TCRdb table, and some are missing; sequencing was by immunoSEQ multiplex PCR. Altogether roughly 150,000 clones are present, roughly four fifths being singletons, with the ten largest covering about 1.9%. This receptor was identified in a woman older than 75 with acute or convalescent COVID-19. This chain links TRBV5-1 with TRBJ1-1, with 8 positions matching TRBD1. The specimen was peripheral blood. The CDR3 region has the DNA TGCGCCAGCAGCTCGACTCAGGGGGCTGACACTGAAGCTTTCTTT. This codes for CASSSTQGADTEAFF.